This T cell receptor (beta chain) was identified in a study of T cell repertoires in cytomegalovirus infection. Study as a whole: Public TCR beta signatures marked donors with CMV infection and the matching HLA. Points from the study as a whole: The ex vivo response was dominated by HLA-C-restricted CMV-specific TCR beta clonotypes. Adding up the frequency of public TCR beta families identified people who carried CMV plus the relevant HLA.

This clonotype was seen a handful of times. Its cognate antigen is unknown. TCRdb re-called the reads with MiXCR, one entry per CDR3 protein. The sample lists hundreds of thousands of distinct CDR3 sequences, 35% occurring once. Trimming removed 5 bases at V and 0 bases at J, with 14 bases between. The length of the CDR3 is 16 residues. Germline lookup yields CDR1 LNHDA and CDR2 SQIVND (reference sequence). The sample taken for sequencing was PBMCs. The receptor was derived from a human donor in good health (CMV status not recorded). Some clones in this sample may be carry-over from other donors' samples. This chain connects TRBV19 to TRBJ2-4; D remains unclear. The CDR3 DNA follows: TGTGCCAGTAGTCTCGACGAAACCATAGCCAAAAACATTCAGTACTTC. It specifies CASSLDETIAKNIQYF. Using reference TRBV19 and TRBJ2-4 for the parts outside the CDR3, the full variable domain is DGGITQSPKYLFRKEGQNVTLSCEQNLNHDAMYWYRQDPGQGLRLIYYSQIVNDFQKGDIAEGYSVSREKKESFPLTVTSAQKNPTAFYLCASSLDETIAKNIQYFGAGTRLSVL.